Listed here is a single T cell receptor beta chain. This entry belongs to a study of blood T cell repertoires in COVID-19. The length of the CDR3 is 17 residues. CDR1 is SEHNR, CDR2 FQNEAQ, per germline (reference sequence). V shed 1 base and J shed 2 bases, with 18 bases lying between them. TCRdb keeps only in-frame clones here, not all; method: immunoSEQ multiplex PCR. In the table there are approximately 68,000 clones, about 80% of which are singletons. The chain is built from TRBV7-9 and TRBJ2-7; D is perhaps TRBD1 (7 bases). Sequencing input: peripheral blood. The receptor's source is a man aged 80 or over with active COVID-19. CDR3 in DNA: TGTGCCAGCAGCTTAGGGCGCGGGATGCAGGGGGCCTACGAGCAGTACTTC. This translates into CASSLGRGMQGAYEQYF.